The 13 T cell receptor beta chains given below trace back to one sample, sequenced in a study of CD8 T cells in ankylosing spondylitis. Study-wide results and caveats: In ankylosing spondylitis blood, a motif of roughly eight highly homologous TCR beta variants appeared characteristic.

Their target antigens are unknown. TCRdb ran MiXCR on the 5' RACE reads and lists one entry per CDR3 protein. The sample records 500,000 to 650,000 distinct CDR3 sequences, approximately 5% being singletons. Sequencing was done on a sample of blood, either unsorted or a sorted T cell fraction (not recorded which). These receptors all stem from a male donor with ankylosing spondylitis.

This clonotype was detected many times. J is TRBJ2-3 and V is TRBV6-1, with D possibly TRBD2 on 6 matching bases. The CDR3 runs to 16 residues. V was pared by 7 bases and J by 1 base, with 18 bases between. Germline CDR1 and CDR2: MNHNS and SASEGT. The CDR3 nucleotides read TGTGCCAGCACTATGCCAGGAGGGGTAGGCACAGATACGCAGTATTTT. Encoded protein: CASTMPGGVGTDTQYF.

At least ten counts were recorded for this clonotype. The V call is TRBV25-1, the J call TRBJ1-1; 7 bases map to TRBD1. J lost 10 bases, V lost 1 base, and 12 bases had no gene match. The CDR3 runs 15 residues. Germline V gene lookup returns CDR1 MGHDK and CDR2 SYGVNS. The CDR3 here is CASSELGGAGGRAFF. The CDR3 bases are TGTGCCAGCAGTGAATTAGGGGGGGCAGGGGGTAGAGCTTTCTTT.

This clonotype was observed many times. The V gene is TRBV7-2, the J gene TRBJ2-1, with 11 bases matching TRBD2. The V gene end was trimmed by 1 base and the J gene end by 2 bases; junction bases not matched to a gene: 4. CDR1 is SGHTA, CDR2 FQGNSA, per germline. This CDR3 is 17 amino acids long. The CDR3 loop is CASSLVLLAGAYNEQFF. The CDR3 DNA sequence: TGTGCCAGCAGCTTAGTTTTACTAGCGGGAGCCTACAATGAGCAGTTCTTC.

The sample holds many counts of this clonotype. The chain is built from TRBV7-9 and TRBJ2-7; D is ambiguous. Trimming took 1 base from V and 2 from J, leaving 18 bases between them. The germline CDR1 and CDR2 sequences are SEHNR and FQNEAQ (reference sequence). CDR3 length: 17 residues. DNA for the CDR3: TGTGCCAGCAGCTTAGGGAGATCCGGGCGGTTCCCCTACGAGCAGTACTTC. Amino acids: CASSLGRSGRFPYEQYF.

V is TRBV7-2 and J is TRBJ2-7, with a tentative D call TRBD2 (5 bases). The CDR3 is made up of 14 amino acids. Germline-derived CDR1 and CDR2 are SGHTA and FQGNSA. Trimming cost V 7 bases and J 2 bases, with 15 bases left between them. This chain's CDR3 is CASNPPGWAYEQYF. The CDR3 DNA reads TGTGCCAGCAACCCCCCGGGGTGGGCCTACGAGCAGTACTTC.

This clonotype was counted between two and nine times. The chain links TRBV20-1 to TRBJ1-5; maybe TRBD1 (6 bases). The CDR3 runs to 15 residues. V was clipped by 4 bases and J by 0 bases, with 13 bases between them. The germline CDR1 and CDR2 sequences are DFQATT and SNEGSKA (reference sequence). Here the CDR3 DNA reads TGCAGTGCTATACCGGACAGTTATAGCAATCAGCCCCAGCATTTT. Residues: CSAIPDSYSNQPQHF.

In its sample, this clonotype was seen many times. The CDR3 spells CSVARETGSYEQYF. The CDR3 coding sequence is TGCAGCGTTGCAAGGGAAACAGGGAGCTACGAGCAGTACTTC. V usage is TRBV29-1 and J usage is TRBJ2-7; the D gene is possibly TRBD1 (6 bases). The V gene's germline CDR1 is SQVTM and CDR2 ANQGSEA. This CDR3 region has 14 residues. Trimming cost V 4 bases and J 3 bases, with 16 bases left between them.

This clonotype has ten or more counts. The J gene is TRBJ2-1, the V gene TRBV19, with TRBD2 matching 9 bases. V was clipped by 7 bases and J by 0 bases; unmatched bases: 10. Germline V lookup: CDR1 LNHDA, CDR2 SQIVND (reference sequence). CDR3 length: 17 residues. CDR3 in amino acids: CASMGVSGGGSYNEQFF. Here the CDR3 DNA reads TGTGCCAGTATGGGGGTTAGCGGGGGCGGCTCCTACAATGAGCAGTTCTTC.

This chain connects TRBV14 to TRBJ2-1; a weak D match, TRBD2 (6 bases). V was trimmed by 4 bases and J by 15 bases, leaving 25 bases between them. CDR1 SGHDN and CDR2 FVKESK come from the germline V gene. The CDR3 consists of 15 residues. CDR3 amino acids: CASSPLRAGRESRFF. The CDR3 DNA reads TGTGCCAGCAGCCCACTCAGGGCAGGGCGGGAATCGAGGTTCTTC.

This clonotype was seen repeatedly, ten times or more. V gene TRBV12-3 or TRBV12-4 combines with J gene TRBJ2-3; 7 nucleotides match TRBD1. J gave up 7 bases and V 3 bases, and 1 base lay outside the gene matches. The CDR3 loop spans 12 amino acids. The CDR3 sequence: CASSLDRNTQYF. CDR3 DNA: TGTGCCAGCAGTTTGGACAGGAATACGCAGTATTTT.

This clonotype was detected many times. The chain is built from TRBV10-3 and TRBJ2-3, with 9 positions matching TRBD1. V lost 10 bases, J lost 4 bases, and 3 bases stayed unmatched. The CDR3 extends over 12 amino acids. CDR1 is ENHRY and CDR2 is SYGVKD in the germline V gene. CDR3 in DNA: TGTGCCACTAGGACAGGGGCAGATACGCAGTATTTT. Amino acid sequence: CATRTGADTQYF.

This clonotype was seen at least ten times. The chain carries TRBV11-2 and TRBJ1-1; 8 bases are shared with TRBD1. Germline V gives CDR1 SGHAT, CDR2 FQNNGV. The CDR3 runs to 15 residues. Trimming took 4 bases from V and 4 from J; bases not matched to a gene: 8. For the CDR3, the DNA is TGTGCCAGCAGCTCCATTCAGGGGGCGGTCACTGAAGCTTTCTTT. Protein sequence: CASSSIQGAVTEAFF.

This clonotype was picked up many times. The genes are TRBV27 and TRBJ1-4; 10 positions match TRBD1. This CDR3 has 14 residues. CDR1 and CDR2 from the germline V gene are MNHEY and SMNVEV (reference sequence). V dropped 8 bases and J dropped 8; count of bases not matched to a gene: 8. CDR3: CASGRQGAWEKLFF. In DNA form, the CDR3 reads TGTGCCAGCGGACGACAGGGGGCCTGGGAAAAACTGTTTTTT.